The present T cell receptor beta chain was sequenced within a study of cytomegalovirus exposure and HLA in healthy donors. Study-wide points: Most likely, a cluster of highly shared sequence variants arose as a sequencing artifact. In vitro data verified three CMV-associated chains as specific for CMV antigens.

The CDR3 runs 15 residues. Details on this clone: Its antigen is undetermined.

This PCR relied on a set of 60 Vbeta primers and 13 Jbeta primers. In the original workflow: A later analysis counted 65 million to 80 million unique TCR beta chains, some 11 million shared. Clones were sequenced by immunoSEQ multiplex PCR, and TCRdb holds only the in-frame ones, with some missing. Clone size and V and J calls were adopted from that table, with D and trimming inferred from the DNA. Altogether roughly 36,000 clones are present, 75% to 85% being singletons, with the ten largest covering roughly 6%. The rearrangement joins TRBV21-1 to TRBJ2-4; whether TRBD1, the table's D call, matches the DNA was not checked. TRBV21-1 is annotated as a pseudogene. The sequenced sample consisted of PBMCs. This sequence originates from a male donor in good health and CMV-seronegative. CDR3 nucleotides: TGTGCCAGCAGCACCCGACGTAGGACAAAAAACATTCAGTACTTC. This gives the protein CASSTRRRTKNIQYF.